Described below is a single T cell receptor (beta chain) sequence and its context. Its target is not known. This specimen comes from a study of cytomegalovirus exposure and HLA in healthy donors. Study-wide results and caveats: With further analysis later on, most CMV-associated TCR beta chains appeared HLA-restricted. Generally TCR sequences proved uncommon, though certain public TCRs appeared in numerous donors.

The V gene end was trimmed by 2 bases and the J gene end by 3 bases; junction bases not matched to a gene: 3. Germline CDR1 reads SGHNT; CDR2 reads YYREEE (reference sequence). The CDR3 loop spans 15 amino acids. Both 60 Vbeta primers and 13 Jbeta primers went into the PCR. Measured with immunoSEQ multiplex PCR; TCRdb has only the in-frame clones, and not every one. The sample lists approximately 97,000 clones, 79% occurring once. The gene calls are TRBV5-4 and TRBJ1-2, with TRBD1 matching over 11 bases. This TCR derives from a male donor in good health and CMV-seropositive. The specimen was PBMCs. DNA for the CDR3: TGTGCCAGCAGCTTCCCGGGACAGGGGGACTATGGCTACACCTTC. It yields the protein CASSFPGQGDYGYTF.